This T cell receptor (beta chain) was observed in a study of control samples from healthy donors and cancer patients. This table comes from immunoSEQ multiplex PCR, and its TCRdb copy is limited to in-frame clones, with some not included. The sample has 120,000 or so clones; around 86% are singletons. Sequenced input: blood. The receptor was isolated from a man in his forties or fifties in good health.

The DNA of the CDR3 is TGTGCCAGCAGCCCCCGCGAGGGTTATAATTCACCCCTCCACTTT. Translation gives CASSPREGYNSPLHF. The rearrangement links TRBV7-2 to TRBJ1-6; D ambiguous. This CDR3 region has 15 residues. V was shortened by 5 bases and J by 4 bases, with 12 bases between the two germline ends. In germline, CDR1 is SGHTA, CDR2 FQGNSA.